This TCR beta chain was identified in a study of blood T cell repertoires in COVID-19. Across the study: COVID-19 samples from acute and convalescent phases originated in the United States, Italy and Spain. T cells, B-cell-depleted T cells, or PBMCs provided the cDNA or gDNA that served as material.

CDR3 length: 14 amino acids. V trimming: 5 bases; J trimming: 8 bases; junction bases outside the gene matches: 9. Germline V CDR1 and CDR2: SGHRS, YFSETQ. Authors' analysis steps: Amplification of reference gene primers provided the estimated nucleated cell counts. Generated by immunoSEQ multiplex PCR, the TCRdb table keeps only in-frame clones and is missing some. That table furnishes V, J and clone size, whereas the DNA furnished D and trimming. This sample carries 250,000 to 300,000 clones, 65% to 90% of them seen once, and the ten largest clones take just under 2%. This rearrangement joins TRBV5-1 to TRBJ2-1; the match to TRBD2 covers 8 bases. The sequenced material came from peripheral blood. The source is a man aged 25 to 45 with active or convalescent COVID-19. In nucleotides, the CDR3 is TGCGCCAGCAGATCCGGGACTAGTAGTTATGAGCAGTTCTTC. Protein: CASRSGTSSYEQFF.